This entry lists 28 T cell receptor beta chains sequenced from one sample in a study of blood T cell repertoires in COVID-19. The table came from immunoSEQ multiplex PCR; TCRdb's copy has only in-frame clones and leaves some out. The profile shows 150,000 to 200,000 clones, under 90% of them singletons. Sequencing was carried out using peripheral blood. The receptors shown here come from a man aged 35-49 years with acute or convalescent COVID-19.

CDR3 nucleotides: TGTGCCAGCAGCGTCGACAGGGGGCTGGAGACCCAGTACTTC. Its protein product is CASSVDRGLETQYF. V is TRBV2 and J is TRBJ2-5, with TRBD1 matching 10 bases. This CDR3 has 14 residues. Trimming took 6 bases from V and 5 from J; bases not matched to a gene: 6. Germline assignment: CDR1 SNHLY and CDR2 FYNNEI.

This chain links TRBV27 with TRBJ2-1; no clear D. The length of the CDR3 is 13 residues. Germline CDR1 reads MNHEY; CDR2 reads SMNVEV (reference sequence). The V and J ends lost 0 bases and 4 bases respectively, with 4 bases between them. The CDR3 DNA reads as TGTGCCAGCAGTTTATCCGAGTACAATGAGCAGTTCTTC. It codes for CASSLSEYNEQFF.

The chain employs TRBV5-1 and TRBJ2-3; tentative D call: TRBD1 (6 bases). Trimming removed 7 bases at V and 0 bases at J, with 18 bases between. The CDR3 spans 16 residues. Looked up from germline, CDR1 is SGHRS and CDR2 is YFSETQ. The CDR3 DNA reads TGCGCCAGCGGACCGACAGGTCGTTCTAGCACAGATACGCAGTATTTT. It encodes CASGPTGRSSTDTQYF. The full variable domain, in which reference TRBV5-1 and TRBJ2-3 provide the parts outside the CDR3, is KAGVTQTPRYLIKTRGQQVTLSCSPISGHRSVSWYQQTPGQGLQFLFEYFSETQRNKGNFPGRFSGRQFSNSRSEMNVSTLELGDSALYLCASGPTGRSSTDTQYFGPGTRLTVL.

The chain combines TRBV28 with TRBJ2-1; the match to TRBD1 covers 11 bases. V shed 3 bases and J 2 bases; nucleotides not matched to a gene: 3. The CDR3 totals 16 residues. Germline CDR1 reads MDHEN; CDR2 reads SYDVKM. The CDR3 bases are TGTGCCAGCAGTTTGCCGGGACAGGGGGCCTACAATGAGCAGTTCTTC. Amino acids: CASSLPGQGAYNEQFF.

The rearrangement links TRBV5-1 to TRBJ2-2; 9 bases agree with TRBD1. Trimming took 4 bases from V and 3 from J; bases not matched to a gene: 4. This CDR3 spans 15 amino acids. Looked up from germline, CDR1 is SGHRS and CDR2 is YFSETQ. CDR3 region: CASSTTGGHTGELFF. The DNA of the CDR3 is TGCGCCAGCAGCACTACAGGGGGCCACACCGGGGAGCTGTTTTTT.

Written as DNA, the CDR3 is TGTGCCAGTAGTATCCAGGGGGTGGTAGATTCACCCCTCCACTTT. It is translated as CASSIQGVVDSPLHF. V usage is TRBV19 and J usage is TRBJ1-6, with TRBD1 identical over 7 bases. V was pared by 3 bases and J by 8 bases, with 7 bases of the junction left unmatched. The germline V gene has CDR1 LNHDA and CDR2 SQIVND (reference sequence). The CDR3 covers 15 residues.

J is TRBJ2-3 and V is TRBV11-3; a possible D gene is TRBD2 (5 bases). Between the trimmed V and J ends, which lost 3 bases and 2 bases, there was a span of 9 bases. Germline lookup yields CDR1 SGHNT and CDR2 YENEEA. This CDR3 contains 14 residues. CDR3 protein: CASSLSGATDTQYF. The CDR3 coding sequence is TGTGCCAGCAGCTTGAGCGGTGCCACAGATACGCAGTATTTT.

The CDR3 loop is CASVGQDKNIQYF. In nucleotides, the CDR3 is TGTGCCAGCGTGGGACAAGACAAAAACATTCAGTACTTC. The rearrangement joins TRBV5-6 to TRBJ2-4, with a weak D call TRBD1 (6 bases). V was clipped by 7 bases and J by 3 bases, with 11 bases between them. CDR1 and CDR2 from the germline V gene are SGHDT and YYEEEE. The CDR3 is made up of 13 amino acids.

The chain employs TRBV7-6 and TRBJ2-5; the D gene is possibly TRBD1 (6 bases). Germline CDR1 is SGHVS and CDR2 is FNYEAQ. Trimming left V 5 bases short and J 2 bases short, with 21 bases between. The CDR3 has 17 amino acids. The CDR3 is CASSARGRGFGQETQYF. CDR3 bases: TGTGCCAGCAGCGCCAGGGGTCGGGGCTTCGGGCAAGAGACCCAGTACTTC.

The V call is TRBV4-3, the J call TRBJ2-3, with a possible D match to TRBD2 (5 bases). CDR1 and CDR2 from the germline V gene are LGHNA and YSLEER. The CDR3 runs to 13 residues. Deletions cut 1 base from V and 7 bases from J, with 9 bases between. CDR3 DNA: TGCGCCAGCAGCCAAGGAGGGATTTATACGCAGTATTTT. It specifies CASSQGGIYTQYF.

The chain is built from TRBV6-5 and TRBJ2-1; D unresolved. Trimming left V 6 bases short and J 6 bases short, with 12 bases between. This CDR3 comprises 13 residues. CDR1 and CDR2 (germline): MNHEY, SVGAGI. In nucleotides, the CDR3 is TGTGCCAGCAGGCCGCATTCCGGCAATGAGCAGTTCTTC. Translating it yields CASRPHSGNEQFF.

The rearrangement joins TRBV5-1 to TRBJ1-6; 9 bases agree with TRBD1. CDR3 length: 16 residues. Germline-derived CDR1 and CDR2 are SGHRS and YFSETQ. Trimming cost V 3 bases and J 7 bases; bases outside gene matches: 8. The CDR3 loop reads CASSSGDRASNSPLHF. CDR3 DNA sequence: TGCGCCAGCAGCTCCGGGGACAGGGCATCAAATTCACCCCTCCACTTT.

This sequence joins TRBV11-2 and TRBJ1-5; the D is unclear. CDR3 length equals 14 residues. The germline gives CDR1 SGHAT, CDR2 FQNNGV. V lost 5 bases and J lost 0, with 8 bases in between. For the CDR3, the DNA is TGTGCCAGCAGCCCCGGGAGTAGCAATCAGCCCCAGCATTTT. This translates into CASSPGSSNQPQHF.

The chain couples TRBV27 to TRBJ1-1, with D possibly being TRBD1 (5 bases). Trimming took 0 bases from V and 5 from J, leaving 13 bases between them. The CDR3 runs to 15 residues. Germline CDR1 MNHEY, CDR2 SMNVEV (reference sequence). CDR3 DNA: TGTGCCAGCAGTTTATCGGGGGGTTTGGGTACTGAAGCTTTCTTT. This encodes CASSLSGGLGTEAFF.

The V and J genes are TRBV25-1 and TRBJ1-2; D may be TRBD1 (5 bases). In germline, CDR1 is MGHDK, CDR2 SYGVNS. The V gene lost 4 bases and the J gene lost 2 bases, with 23 bases spanning the gap. The CDR3 runs 18 residues. The CDR3 protein is CASSALHQSAGENYGYTF. The CDR3 nucleotides read TGTGCCAGCAGTGCCCTACATCAATCAGCGGGGGAAAACTATGGCTACACCTTC.

The J gene is TRBJ1-6, the V gene TRBV6-6; 8 positions agree with TRBD1. The trim removed 2 bases at V and 4 bases at J, leaving 4 bases unmatched. CDR3 length: 16 amino acids. Germline CDR1 MNHNY, CDR2 SVGAGI (reference sequence). The CDR3 loop reads CASSYEDRAYNSPLHF. CDR3 in DNA: TGTGCCAGCAGTTACGAGGACAGGGCGTATAATTCACCCCTCCACTTT.

This chain joins TRBV18 and TRBJ1-2, with 9 nucleotides matching TRBD1. Germline V gene lookup returns CDR1 KGHSH and CDR2 LQKENI. The length of the CDR3 is 13 residues. Trimming at V came to 4 bases and at J to 8 bases, leaving 5 bases not matched to a gene. The CDR3 region has the DNA TGTGCCAGCTCACGGGACAGGGAAGAAGGCTACACCTTC. This translates into CASSRDREEGYTF.

This chain's CDR3 is CASSLIGRTAGGMVDTQYF. CDR3 nucleotide sequence: TGTGCCAGCAGCTTAATCGGTCGTACGGCGGGGGGTATGGTAGATACGCAGTATTTT. V is TRBV7-2 and J is TRBJ2-3; TRBD2 aligns across 8 bases. Losses at the gene ends were 2 bases for V and 5 bases for J; bases not matched to a gene: 18. The CDR3 runs to 19 residues. From germline, CDR1 is SGHTA and CDR2 FQGNSA.

This clone was picked up one time. The rearrangement joins TRBV3-1 (or the pseudogene TRBV3-2) to TRBJ1-4, with D perhaps matching TRBD1 (5 bases). The germline V gene has CDR1 LGHDT and CDR2 YNNKEL (reference sequence). The CDR3 runs to 15 residues. The V end lost 1 base, the J end lost 8 bases, and 14 bases lay between the germline ends. The CDR3 sequence: CASSQGRRAVEKLFF. The CDR3 bases are TGTGCCAGCAGCCAAGGCCGCAGGGCGGTAGAAAAACTGTTTTTT.

This clone was picked up one time. The chain links TRBV14 to TRBJ1-1; 9 bases fit TRBD1. Germline loops: CDR1 SGHDN, CDR2 FVKESK. This CDR3 spans 15 amino acids. After removal of 5 bases from V and 1 base from J, the junction contained 5 bases not matched to a gene. The CDR3, as DNA: TGTGCCAGCAGCATAACAGGGGGCCCGAACACTGAAGCTTTCTTT. Encoded protein: CASSITGGPNTEAFF.

This clone was seen a few times. This chain uses TRBV11-2 with TRBJ1-1; 7 positions match TRBD1. Germline V lookup: CDR1 SGHAT, CDR2 FQNNGV. V lost 4 bases and J lost 1; bases outside the gene matches: 6. The CDR3 loop spans 15 amino acids. The CDR3 is CASSSQRTGNTEAFF. CDR3 DNA sequence: TGTGCCAGCAGCTCACAGAGGACAGGGAACACTGAAGCTTTCTTT.

The chain uses TRBV6-5 and TRBJ2-2; 11 bases line up with TRBD1. Germline-derived CDR1 and CDR2 are MNHEY and SVGAGI. V gave up 6 bases and J gave up 7 bases; unmatched junction bases: 4. The CDR3 runs 14 residues. The CDR3 sequence: CASSRTGGVGELFF. CDR3 DNA sequence: TGTGCCAGCAGCCGGACAGGGGGCGTCGGGGAGCTGTTTTTT.

The chain has TRBV23-1 and TRBJ1-2; the match to TRBD1 covers 9 bases. TRBV23-1 is an open reading frame, and its role is uncertain. Losses at the gene ends were 0 bases for V and 4 bases for J; bases not matched to a gene: 12. The CDR3 sequence is 18 residues long. CDR3 sequence (DNA): TGCGCCAGCAGTCAATCTTCGACAGGGGGTAGTGTAATCTATGGCTACACCTTC. This translates into CASSQSSTGGSVIYGYTF.

The rearrangement joins TRBV9 to TRBJ1-6; TRBD1 matches at 9 bases. CDR3 length: 15 amino acids. The V gene's germline CDR1 is SGDLS and CDR2 YYNGEE. With V trimmed by 4 bases and J by 6 bases, 5 bases remained unmatched. CDR3 coding DNA: TGTGCCAGCAGCCCCCTGGGACAGGGTAATTCACCCCTCCACTTT. It encodes CASSPLGQGNSPLHF.

V is TRBV4-1 and J is TRBJ2-3, with 7 bases aligning to TRBD1. Germline V gene lookup returns CDR1 MGHRA and CDR2 YSYEKL. Trimming removed 4 bases from V and 2 bases from J; junction bases left unmatched: 6. This CDR3 region has 15 residues. The chain's CDR3 is CASSPGTAATDTQYF. In DNA, the CDR3 is TGCGCCAGCAGCCCGGGGACAGCCGCCACAGATACGCAGTATTTT.

The chain has TRBV18 and TRBJ1-2; 8 nucleotides match TRBD1. The CDR3 totals 18 residues. Germline V gene data show CDR1 as KGHSH and CDR2 as LQKENI. Trimming at V came to 3 bases and at J to 4 bases, leaving 16 bases not matched to a gene. The CDR3 DNA follows: TGTGCCAGCTCACCTTACGGGACAGGTCGCGGGCTTGGCTATGGCTACACCTTC. This codes for CASSPYGTGRGLGYGYTF.

The rearrangement uses TRBV27 and TRBJ1-1, with 8 positions matching TRBD1. In germline, CDR1 is MNHEY, CDR2 SMNVEV (reference sequence). J gave up 11 bases and V 6 bases, and 11 bases lay outside the gene matches. CDR3 length equals 13 residues. In DNA form, the CDR3 reads TGTGCCAGCAGCCGATCACAGGGGGAGGTTGCTTTCTTT. Its translation is CASSRSQGEVAFF.

V gene TRBV21-1 combines with J gene TRBJ2-3; TRBD2, the table's D call, was not compared with the DNA. TRBV21-1 is designated a pseudogene. The CDR3 loop spans 15 amino acids. DNA of the CDR3: TGTGCCAGCAGCAAAGCACGGGGGTGCACAGATACGCAGTATTTT. Translated: CASSKARGCTDTQYF.